The sequence of this TCR beta chain was determined in a study of shared clonotypes between healthy human individuals. In the study overall: CD8 memory received one plate per donor, CD8 naive two, CD4 memory three and CD4 naive three. General study results and limits: Specimens sampled were limited to blood, with tissue repertoires likely differing. About 5% was the fraction of naive CD4 clonotypes found shared across four donors.

As regards this clone: Its matching antigen is unknown.

In the authors' workflow: From ImmunoSEQ came sequences covering only the junction and carrying no quality scores, so filtering differed. Repertoires were generated with immunoSEQ multiplex PCR, while TCRdb's copy carries only in-frame clones and drops some. V, J and clone size were drawn from that table, and D and trimming were deduced from the DNA. The top ten hold approximately 0.057% of the sample, which has roughly 640,000 clones, 95% to 98% seen once. The CDR3 has 16 amino acids. The chain is built from TRBV21-1 and TRBJ2-7; the table assigns TRBD2, which was not confirmed against the DNA. TRBV21-1 is designated a pseudogene. This sequence originates from a woman under 40 in good health. Sequencing used naive CD4+ T cells sorted from blood. As to subset: CD45RA+ positively selected. In DNA form, the CDR3 reads TGTGCCAGCAGCTTAAGCTGCGGGAGGGATGCCTACGAGCAGTACTTC. Protein: CASSLSCGRDAYEQYF.